These 6 T cell receptor beta chains were sequenced from one sample in a study of blood T cell repertoires in COVID-19. Produced via immunoSEQ multiplex PCR; TCRdb's table is partial and in-frame only. Here the sample spans 95,000 to 100,000 clones, roughly 92% being singletons. Sample: peripheral blood. These receptors originate from a man aged 50 to 59 with active COVID-19.

The chain links TRBV4-1 to TRBJ2-7, with 7 bases identical to TRBD1. CDR1 is MGHRA, CDR2 YSYEKL, per germline. V dropped 0 bases and J dropped 4; count of bases not matched to a gene: 9. The CDR3 is made up of 16 amino acids. The CDR3 DNA follows: TGCGCCAGCAGCCAAGAAAGGGCAGGGGGTTCGTACGAGCAGTACTTC. Residues: CASSQERAGGSYEQYF.

The chain uses TRBV19 and TRBJ1-1, with D perhaps matching TRBD1 (6 bases). The germline CDR1 and CDR2 sequences are LNHDA and SQIVND (reference sequence). The CDR3 totals 15 residues. The V and J ends lost 6 bases and 4 bases respectively, with 18 bases between them. The CDR3 DNA is TGTGCCAGTAGCCCTGAACAGGGCTGGAGCACTGAAGCTTTCTTT. Its protein product is CASSPEQGWSTEAFF.

CDR3 amino acids: CASSFSGRTDTQYF. CDR3 bases: TGTGCCAGCAGCTTTAGCGGGAGGACAGATACGCAGTATTTT. The chain combines TRBV11-2 with TRBJ2-3; 10 nucleotides line up with TRBD2. The CDR3 extends over 14 amino acids. Germline assignment: CDR1 SGHAT and CDR2 FQNNGV. The V and J ends lost 3 bases and 3 bases, in that order; junction bases with no gene match: 0.

V usage is TRBV5-1 and J usage is TRBJ1-4; D may be TRBD1 (5 bases). Germline V gene lookup returns CDR1 SGHRS and CDR2 YFSETQ. The CDR3 has 14 amino acids. V was shortened by 6 bases and J by 6 bases, with 15 bases between the two germline ends. The CDR3 DNA reads TGCGCCAGCAAAGCTGGGGGAGGGGATGAAAAACTGTTTTTT. The encoded protein is CASKAGGGDEKLFF.

The chain carries TRBV10-3 and TRBJ2-3, with 11 bases lining up with TRBD2. Germline CDR1 is ENHRY and CDR2 is SYGVKD. The V segment lost 0 bases and the J segment 4 bases; nucleotides outside the gene matches: 6. This CDR3 contains 17 residues. The chain's CDR3 is CAISESILAGAPDTQYF. Written as DNA, the CDR3 is TGTGCCATCAGTGAGTCGATACTAGCGGGAGCCCCAGATACGCAGTATTTT.

This clone was recorded once. The chain couples TRBV28 to TRBJ2-5; a possible D gene is TRBD1 (5 bases). Trimming pared 2 bases from V and 3 bases from J, leaving 7 bases between. The CDR3 contains 13 residues. Germline V gene lookup returns CDR1 MDHEN and CDR2 SYDVKM. The CDR3 loop is CASSLAGKETQYF. The CDR3 coding sequence is TGTGCCAGCAGTTTAGCAGGGAAAGAGACCCAGTACTTC.